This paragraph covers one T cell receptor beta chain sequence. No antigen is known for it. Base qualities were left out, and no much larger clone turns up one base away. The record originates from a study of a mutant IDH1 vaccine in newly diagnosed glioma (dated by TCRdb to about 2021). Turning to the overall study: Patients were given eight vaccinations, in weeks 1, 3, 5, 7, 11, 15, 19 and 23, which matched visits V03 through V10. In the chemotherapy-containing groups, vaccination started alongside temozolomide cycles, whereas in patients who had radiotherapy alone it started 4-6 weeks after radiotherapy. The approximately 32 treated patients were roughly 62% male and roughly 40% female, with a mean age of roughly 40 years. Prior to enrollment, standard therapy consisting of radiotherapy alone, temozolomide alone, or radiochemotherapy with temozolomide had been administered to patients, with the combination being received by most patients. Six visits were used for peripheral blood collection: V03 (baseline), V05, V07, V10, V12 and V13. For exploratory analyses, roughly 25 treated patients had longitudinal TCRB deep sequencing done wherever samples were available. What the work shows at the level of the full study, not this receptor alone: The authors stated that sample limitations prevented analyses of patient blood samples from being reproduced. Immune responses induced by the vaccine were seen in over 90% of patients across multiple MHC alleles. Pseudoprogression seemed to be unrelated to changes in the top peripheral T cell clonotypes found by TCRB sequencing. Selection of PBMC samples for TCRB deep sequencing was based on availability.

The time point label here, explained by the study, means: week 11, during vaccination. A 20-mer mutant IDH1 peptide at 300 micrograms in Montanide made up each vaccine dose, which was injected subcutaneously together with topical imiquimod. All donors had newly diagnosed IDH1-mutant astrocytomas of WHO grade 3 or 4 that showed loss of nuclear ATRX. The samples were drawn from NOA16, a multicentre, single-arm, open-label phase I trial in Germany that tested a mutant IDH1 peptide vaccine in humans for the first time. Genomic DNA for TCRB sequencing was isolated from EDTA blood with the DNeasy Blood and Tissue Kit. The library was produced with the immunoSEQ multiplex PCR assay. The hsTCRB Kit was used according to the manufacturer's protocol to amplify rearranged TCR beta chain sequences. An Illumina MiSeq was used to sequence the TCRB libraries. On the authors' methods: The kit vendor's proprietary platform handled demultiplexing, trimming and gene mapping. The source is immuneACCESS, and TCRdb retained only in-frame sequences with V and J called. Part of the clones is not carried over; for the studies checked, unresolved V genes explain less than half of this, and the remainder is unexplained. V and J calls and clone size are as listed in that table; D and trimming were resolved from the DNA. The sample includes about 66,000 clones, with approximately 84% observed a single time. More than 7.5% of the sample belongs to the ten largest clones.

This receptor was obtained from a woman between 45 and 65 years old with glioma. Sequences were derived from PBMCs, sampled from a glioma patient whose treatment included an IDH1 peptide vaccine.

The CDR3 in this case is CASSIWVYSNQPQHF. Here is the DNA: TGTGCCAGTAGTATATGGGTATATAGCAATCAGCCCCAGCATTTT. In this chain, TRBV19 is recombined with TRBJ1-5, with no D gene named confidently. From a lookup of the germline V gene (reference sequence), CDR1 and CDR2 are LNHDA and SQIVND. V loses 2 bases, J loses 0 bases, and the germline ends lie 8 bases apart. There are 15 amino acids in the CDR3, from cysteine to phenylalanine inclusive. Only CDR3 DNA is held: 45 bases, read in frame from base 1.